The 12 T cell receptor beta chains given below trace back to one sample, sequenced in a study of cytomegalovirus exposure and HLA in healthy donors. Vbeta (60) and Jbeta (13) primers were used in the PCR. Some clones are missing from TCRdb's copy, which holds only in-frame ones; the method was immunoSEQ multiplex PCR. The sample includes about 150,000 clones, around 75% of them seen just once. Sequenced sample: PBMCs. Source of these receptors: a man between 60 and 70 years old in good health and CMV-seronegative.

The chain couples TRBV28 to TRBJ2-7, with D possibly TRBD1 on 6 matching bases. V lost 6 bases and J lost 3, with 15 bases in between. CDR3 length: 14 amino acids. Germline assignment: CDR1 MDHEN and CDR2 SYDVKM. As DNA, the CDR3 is TGTGCCAGCAGCAACCTAGGGGGAGACTACGAGCAGTACTTC. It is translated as CASSNLGGDYEQYF. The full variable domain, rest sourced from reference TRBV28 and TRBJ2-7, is DVKVTQSSRYLVKRTGEKVFLECVQDMDHENMFWYRQDPGLGLRLIYFSYDVKMKEKGDIPEGYSVSREKKERFSLILESASTNQTSMYLCASSNLGGDYEQYFGPGTRLTVT.

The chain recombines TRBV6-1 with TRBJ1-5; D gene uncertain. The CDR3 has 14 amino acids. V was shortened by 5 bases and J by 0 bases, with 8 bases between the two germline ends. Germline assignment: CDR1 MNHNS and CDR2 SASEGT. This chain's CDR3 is CASSLAYSNQPQHF. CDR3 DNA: TGTGCCAGCAGTCTAGCCTATAGCAATCAGCCCCAGCATTTT.

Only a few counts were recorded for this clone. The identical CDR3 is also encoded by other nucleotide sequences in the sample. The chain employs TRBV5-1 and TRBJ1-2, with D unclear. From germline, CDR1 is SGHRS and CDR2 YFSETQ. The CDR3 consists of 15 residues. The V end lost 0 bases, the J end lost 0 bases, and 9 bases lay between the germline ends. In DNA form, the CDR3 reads TGCGCCAGCAGCTTGGAAGCGGGAGCTAACTATGGCTACACCTTC. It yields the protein CASSLEAGANYGYTF.

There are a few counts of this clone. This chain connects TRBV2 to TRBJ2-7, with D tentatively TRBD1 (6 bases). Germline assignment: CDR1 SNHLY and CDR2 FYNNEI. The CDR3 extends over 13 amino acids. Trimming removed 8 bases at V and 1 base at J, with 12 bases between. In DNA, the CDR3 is TGTGCCAGCGCCTCGGGACATTCCTACGAGCAGTACTTC. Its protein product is CASASGHSYEQYF.

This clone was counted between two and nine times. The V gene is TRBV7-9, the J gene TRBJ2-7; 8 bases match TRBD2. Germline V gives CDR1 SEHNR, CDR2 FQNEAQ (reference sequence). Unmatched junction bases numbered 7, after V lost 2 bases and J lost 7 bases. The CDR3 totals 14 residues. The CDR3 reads CASSLRGAGGEQYF. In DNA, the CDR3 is TGTGCCAGCAGCTTAAGAGGGGCGGGGGGTGAGCAGTACTTC. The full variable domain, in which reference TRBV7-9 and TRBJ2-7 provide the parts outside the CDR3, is DTGVSQNPRHKITKRGQNVTFRCDPISEHNRLYWYRQTLGQGPEFLTYFQNEAQLEKSRLLSDRFSAERPKGSFSTLEIQRTEQGDSAMYLCASSLRGAGGEQYFGPGTRLTVT.

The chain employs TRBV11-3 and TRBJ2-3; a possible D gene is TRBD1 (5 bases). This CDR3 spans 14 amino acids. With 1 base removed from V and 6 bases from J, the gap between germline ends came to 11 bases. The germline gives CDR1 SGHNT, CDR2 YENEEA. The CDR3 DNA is TGTGCCAGCAGCTTAGCAGGGCGCGCCGATACGCAGTATTTT. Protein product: CASSLAGRADTQYF.

The CDR3 loop reads CASSRAGEFGSPLHF. The CDR3 DNA reads TGTGCCAGCAGCCGGGCGGGGGAATTCGGTTCACCCCTCCACTTT. This chain uses TRBV7-2 with TRBJ1-6, with D tentatively TRBD1 (5 bases). Trimming removed 5 bases at V and 9 bases at J, with 17 bases between. Looked up from germline, CDR1 is SGHTA and CDR2 is FQGNSA. This CDR3 is built from 15 residues.

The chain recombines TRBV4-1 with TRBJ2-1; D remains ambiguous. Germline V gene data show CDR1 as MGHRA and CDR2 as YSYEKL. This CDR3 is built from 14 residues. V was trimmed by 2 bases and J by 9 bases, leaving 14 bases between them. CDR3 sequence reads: CASSQLRVEAEQFF. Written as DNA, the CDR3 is TGCGCCAGCAGCCAATTGAGAGTAGAGGCTGAGCAGTTCTTC.

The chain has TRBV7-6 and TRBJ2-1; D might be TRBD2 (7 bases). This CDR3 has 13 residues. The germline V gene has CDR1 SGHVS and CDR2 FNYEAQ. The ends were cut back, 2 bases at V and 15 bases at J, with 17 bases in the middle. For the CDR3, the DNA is TGTGCCAGCAGCTTATATAGGGGGGGGCTTATGTTCTTC. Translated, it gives CASSLYRGGLMFF.

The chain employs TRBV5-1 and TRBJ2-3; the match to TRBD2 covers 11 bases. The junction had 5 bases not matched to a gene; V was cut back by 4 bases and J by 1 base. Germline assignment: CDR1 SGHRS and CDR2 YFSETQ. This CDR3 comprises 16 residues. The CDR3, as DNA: TGCGCCAGCAGCGTGGGACTAGCGGTGGGCACAGATACGCAGTATTTT. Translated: CASSVGLAVGTDTQYF.

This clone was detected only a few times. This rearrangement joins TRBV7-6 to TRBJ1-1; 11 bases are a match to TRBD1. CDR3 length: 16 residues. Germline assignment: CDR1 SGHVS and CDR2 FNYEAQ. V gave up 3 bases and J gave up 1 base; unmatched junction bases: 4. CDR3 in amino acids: CASSFGQGATNTEAFF. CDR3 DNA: TGTGCCAGCAGCTTCGGACAGGGGGCTACGAACACTGAAGCTTTCTTT.

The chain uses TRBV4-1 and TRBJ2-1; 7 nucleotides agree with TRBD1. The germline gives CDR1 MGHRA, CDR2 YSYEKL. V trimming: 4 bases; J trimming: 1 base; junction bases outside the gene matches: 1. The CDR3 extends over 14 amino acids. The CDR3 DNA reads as TGCGCCAGCAGCCCCAGGGGGTCCTACAATGAGCAGTTCTTC. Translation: CASSPRGSYNEQFF.